This paragraph reports one T cell receptor (beta chain). The data originate from a study of blood T cell repertoires in COVID-19. Original data processing: Amplification of reference gene primers provided the estimated nucleated cell counts. The data were produced by immunoSEQ multiplex PCR, yet TCRdb's version contains in-frame clones alone and is incomplete. From that table come the V and J calls and clone size; the DNA was used to work out D and trimming. The table lists around 190,000 clones, 76% of them singletons. The germline gives CDR1 SGHDT, CDR2 YYEEEE. This CDR3 has 13 amino acids. V lost 4 bases to trimming and J lost 4 bases; unmatched junction nucleotides: 2.

V gene TRBV5-6 combines with J gene TRBJ1-5; 7 bases align to TRBD1. The specimen sequenced was PBMCs or T cells enriched from blood (not recorded which). The sequence was collected from a woman aged 50 to 65 with acute COVID-19. The DNA of the CDR3 is TGTGCCAGCAGCCGACAGGGAAATCAGCCCCAGCATTTT. It encodes CASSRQGNQPQHF.